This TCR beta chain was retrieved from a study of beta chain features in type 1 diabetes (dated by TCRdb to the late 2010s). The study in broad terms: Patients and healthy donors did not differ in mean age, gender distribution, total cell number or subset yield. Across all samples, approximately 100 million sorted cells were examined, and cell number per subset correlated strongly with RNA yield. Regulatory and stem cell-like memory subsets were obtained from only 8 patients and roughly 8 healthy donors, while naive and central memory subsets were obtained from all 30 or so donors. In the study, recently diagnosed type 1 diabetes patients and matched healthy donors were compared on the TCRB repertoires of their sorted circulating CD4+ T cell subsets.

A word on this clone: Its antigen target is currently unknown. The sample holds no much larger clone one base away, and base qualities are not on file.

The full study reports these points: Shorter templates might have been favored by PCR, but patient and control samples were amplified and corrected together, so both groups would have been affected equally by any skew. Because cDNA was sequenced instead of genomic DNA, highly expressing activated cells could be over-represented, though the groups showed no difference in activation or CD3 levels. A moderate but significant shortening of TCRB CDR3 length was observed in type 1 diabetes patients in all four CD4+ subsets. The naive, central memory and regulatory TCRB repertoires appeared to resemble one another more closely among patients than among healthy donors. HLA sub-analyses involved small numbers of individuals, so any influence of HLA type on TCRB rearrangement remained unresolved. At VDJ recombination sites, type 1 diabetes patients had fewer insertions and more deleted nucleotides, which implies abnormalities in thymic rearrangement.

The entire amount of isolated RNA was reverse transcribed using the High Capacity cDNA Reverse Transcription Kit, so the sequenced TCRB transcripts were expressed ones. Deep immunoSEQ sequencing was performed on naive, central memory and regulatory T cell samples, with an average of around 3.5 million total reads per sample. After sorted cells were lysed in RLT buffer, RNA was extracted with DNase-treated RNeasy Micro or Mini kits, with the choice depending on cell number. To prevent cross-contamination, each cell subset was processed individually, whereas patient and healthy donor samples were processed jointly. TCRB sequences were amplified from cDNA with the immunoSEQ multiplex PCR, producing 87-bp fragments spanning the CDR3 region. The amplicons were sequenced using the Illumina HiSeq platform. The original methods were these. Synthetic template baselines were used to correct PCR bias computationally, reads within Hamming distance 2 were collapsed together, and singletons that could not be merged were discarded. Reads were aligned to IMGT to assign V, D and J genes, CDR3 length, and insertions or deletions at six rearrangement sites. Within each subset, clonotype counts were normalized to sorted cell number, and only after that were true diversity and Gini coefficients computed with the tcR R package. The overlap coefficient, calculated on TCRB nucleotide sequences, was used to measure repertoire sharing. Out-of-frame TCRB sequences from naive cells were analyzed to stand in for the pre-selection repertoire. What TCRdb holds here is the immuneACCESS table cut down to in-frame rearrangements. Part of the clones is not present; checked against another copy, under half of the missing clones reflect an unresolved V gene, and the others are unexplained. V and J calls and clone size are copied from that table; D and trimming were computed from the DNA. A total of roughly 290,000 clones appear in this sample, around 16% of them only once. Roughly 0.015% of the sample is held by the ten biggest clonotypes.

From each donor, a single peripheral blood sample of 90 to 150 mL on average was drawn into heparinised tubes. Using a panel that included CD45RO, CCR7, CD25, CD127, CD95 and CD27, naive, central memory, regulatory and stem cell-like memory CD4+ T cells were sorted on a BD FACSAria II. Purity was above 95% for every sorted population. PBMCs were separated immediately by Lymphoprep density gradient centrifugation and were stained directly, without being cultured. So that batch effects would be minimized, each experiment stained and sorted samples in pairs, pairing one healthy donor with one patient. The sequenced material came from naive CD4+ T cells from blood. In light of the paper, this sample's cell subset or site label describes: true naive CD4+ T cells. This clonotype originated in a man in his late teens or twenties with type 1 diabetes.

CDR3 protein: CASSPESGGAVYF. Here is the DNA: TGTGCCAGCTCCCCGGAGAGCGGGGGGGCGGTGTACTTC. The chain links TRBV18 with TRBJ2-7; 10 of the junction bases match TRBD2. CDR1 KGHSH and CDR2 LQKENI were looked up in the germline V gene. The V end gives up 6 bases and the J end 12 bases, leaving 11 bases in the junction not matched to a gene. The CDR3, from cysteine to phenylalanine, totals 13 residues. Kept here is only the CDR3 DNA, which spans 39 bases and is read in frame from base 1.